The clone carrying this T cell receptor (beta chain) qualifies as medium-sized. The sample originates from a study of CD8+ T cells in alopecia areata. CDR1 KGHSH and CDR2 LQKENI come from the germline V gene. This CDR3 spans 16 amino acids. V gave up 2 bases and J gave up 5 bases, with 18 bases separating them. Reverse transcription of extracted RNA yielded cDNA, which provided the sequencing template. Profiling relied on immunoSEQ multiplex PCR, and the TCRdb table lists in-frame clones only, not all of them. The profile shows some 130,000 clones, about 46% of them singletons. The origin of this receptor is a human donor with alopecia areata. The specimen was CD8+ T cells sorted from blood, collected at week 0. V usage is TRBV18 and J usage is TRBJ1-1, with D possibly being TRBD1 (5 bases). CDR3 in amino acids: CASSPLFRVGRTEAFF. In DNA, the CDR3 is TGTGCCAGCTCACCATTGTTCAGGGTGGGTCGGACTGAAGCTTTCTTT.